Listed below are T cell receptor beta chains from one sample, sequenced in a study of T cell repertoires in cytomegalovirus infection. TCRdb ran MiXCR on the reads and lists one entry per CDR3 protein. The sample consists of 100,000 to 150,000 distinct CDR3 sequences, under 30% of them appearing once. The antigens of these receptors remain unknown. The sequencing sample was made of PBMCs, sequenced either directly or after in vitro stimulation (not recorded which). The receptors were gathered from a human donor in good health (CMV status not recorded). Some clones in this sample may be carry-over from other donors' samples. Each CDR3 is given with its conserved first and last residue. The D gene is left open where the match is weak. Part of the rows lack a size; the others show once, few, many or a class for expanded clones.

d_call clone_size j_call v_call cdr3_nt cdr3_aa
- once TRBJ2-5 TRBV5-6 TGTGCCAGCAACCCACAGGCTCAAGAGACCCAGTACTTC CASNPQAQETQYF
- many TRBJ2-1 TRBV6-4 TGTGCCAGCAGTGTCGACCAGACCTACAATGAGCAGTTCTTC CASSVDQTYNEQFF
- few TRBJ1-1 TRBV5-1 TGCGCCAGCAGCCCCAGGACAGTAATGAACACTGAAGCTTTCTTT CASSPRTVMNTEAFF
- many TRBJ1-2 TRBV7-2 TGTGCCAGCAGCTTAGGGGCGGGGGTTAACTATGGCTACACCTTC CASSLGAGVNYGYTF
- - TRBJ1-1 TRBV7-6 TGTGCCAGCAGCTTAGTTAGCCCCACCGGCAACACTGAAGCTTTCTTT CASSLVSPTGNTEAFF
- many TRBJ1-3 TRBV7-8 TGTGCCAGCAGCTTAGGGCCCGGACGGAACTCTGGAAACACCATATATTTT CASSLGPGRNSGNTIYF
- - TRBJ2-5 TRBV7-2 TGTGCCAGCAGCTTAGGACCCACTTGGGAGACCCAGTACTTC CASSLGPTWETQYF
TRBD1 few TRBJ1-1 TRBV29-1 TGCAGCTCAGCAACAGGGGTCTCCGAAGCTTTCTTT CSSATGVSEAFF
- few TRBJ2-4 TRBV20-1 TGCAGTGCTAGAGTGGACGGAAAAAACATTCAGTACTTC CSARVDGKNIQYF
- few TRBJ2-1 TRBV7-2 TGTGCCAGCAGCTTAGTTGGGGGCGGTGAGCAGTTCTTC CASSLVGGGEQFF
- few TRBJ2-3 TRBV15 TGTGCCACCAGCAGAGATTCGGCGCAGTATTTT CATSRDSAQYF
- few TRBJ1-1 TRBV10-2 TGCGCCAGCAGGCTGACAATGAACACTGAAGCTTTCTTT CASRLTMNTEAFF
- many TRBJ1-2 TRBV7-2 TGTGCCAGCAGCTTAGTGGGGGACCGGGGTTTGTATGGCTACACCTTC CASSLVGDRGLYGYTF
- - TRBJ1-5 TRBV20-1 TGCAGTGCTAGGAACAGGAAGGCGGATCAGCCCCAGCATTTT CSARNRKADQPQHF
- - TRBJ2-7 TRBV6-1 TGTGCCAGCAGTGAACTCCGGATCGAGCAGTACTTC CASSELRIEQYF
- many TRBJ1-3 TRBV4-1 TGCGCCAGCAGCCAAGACTGGCCTACGGTCTCTGGAAACACCATATATTTT CASSQDWPTVSGNTIYF
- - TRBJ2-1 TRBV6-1 TGTGCCAGCAGTGAAAACGAGAGTAATGAGCAGTTCTTC CASSENESNEQFF
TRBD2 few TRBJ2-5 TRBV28 TGTGCCAGCAGACCCGGACTAGCGGACACCCTAAAAGAGACCCAGTACTTC CASRPGLADTLKETQYF
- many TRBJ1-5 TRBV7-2 TGTGCCAGCAGCTTAGTTGACTATAGCAATCAGCCCCAGCATTTT CASSLVDYSNQPQHF
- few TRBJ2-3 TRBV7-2 TGTGCCAGCAGCTTAGGAGTCGTTAGCACAGATACGCAGTATTTT CASSLGVVSTDTQYF
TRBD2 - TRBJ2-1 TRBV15 TGTGCCACCAGCAGGGGACTAGCGGGAGGTCTCAATGAGCAGTTCTTC CATSRGLAGGLNEQFF
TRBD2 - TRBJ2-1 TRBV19 TGTGCCAGTAGTCCCGGGACTAGCGGGAGGGATAATGAGCAGTTCTTC CASSPGTSGRDNEQFF
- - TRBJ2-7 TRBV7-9 TGTGCCAGCAGCTTAGCGGGGGCAGGGGTCTACGAGCAGTACTTC CASSLAGAGVYEQYF
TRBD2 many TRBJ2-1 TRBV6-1 TGTGCCAGCAGTCGTCCGGGACTAGCGGGGGGGGTCAATGAGCAGTTCTTC CASSRPGLAGGVNEQFF
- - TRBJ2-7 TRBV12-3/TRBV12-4 TGTGCCAGCAGTCAAGGGCACGTACTAGGGGAGCAGTACTTC CASSQGHVLGEQYF
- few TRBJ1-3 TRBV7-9 TGTGCCAGCAGCTTTCGGACCGGGGGAAACACCATATATTTT CASSFRTGGNTIYF
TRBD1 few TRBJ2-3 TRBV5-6 TGTGCCAGCAGCCCCCGACTGACAGGGTGGGGCACAGATACGCAGTATTTT CASSPRLTGWGTDTQYF
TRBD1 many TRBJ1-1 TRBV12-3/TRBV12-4 TGTGCCAGCAGTTTACAGGGGGTTACTGAAGCTTTCTTT CASSLQGVTEAFF
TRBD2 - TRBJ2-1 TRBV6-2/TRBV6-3 TGTGCCAGCAGTTACCAGACGACTAGCGGGATTGAGCAGTTCTTC CASSYQTTSGIEQFF
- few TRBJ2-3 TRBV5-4 TGTGCCAGCAGCCCCCCCCCCGGCACAGATACGCAGTATTTT CASSPPPGTDTQYF
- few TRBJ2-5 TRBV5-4 TGTGCCAGCAGCTTTTTCCAAGAGACCCAGTACTTC CASSFFQETQYF
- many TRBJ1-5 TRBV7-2 TGTGCCAGCAGCTTAGAGGGCCTGAGCAATCAGCCCCAGCATTTT CASSLEGLSNQPQHF
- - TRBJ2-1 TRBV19 TGTGCCAGTAGTATCAGTAGGGCCCATGAGCAGTTCTTC CASSISRAHEQFF